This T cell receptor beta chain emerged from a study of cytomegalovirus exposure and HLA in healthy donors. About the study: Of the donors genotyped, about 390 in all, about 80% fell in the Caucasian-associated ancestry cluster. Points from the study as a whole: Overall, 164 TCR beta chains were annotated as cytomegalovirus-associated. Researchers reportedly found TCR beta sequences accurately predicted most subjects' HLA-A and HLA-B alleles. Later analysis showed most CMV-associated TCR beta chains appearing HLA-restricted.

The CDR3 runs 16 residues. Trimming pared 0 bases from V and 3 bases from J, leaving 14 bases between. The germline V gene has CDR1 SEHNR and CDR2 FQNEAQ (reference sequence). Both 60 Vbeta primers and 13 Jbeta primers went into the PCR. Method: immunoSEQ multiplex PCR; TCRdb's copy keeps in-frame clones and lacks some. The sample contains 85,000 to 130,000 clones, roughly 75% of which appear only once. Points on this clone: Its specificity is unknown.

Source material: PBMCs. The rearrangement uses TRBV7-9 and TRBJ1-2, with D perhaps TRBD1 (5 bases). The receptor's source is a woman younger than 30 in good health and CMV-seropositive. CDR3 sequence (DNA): TGTGCCAGCAGCTTAGCGGATGGGGGGTTTCACTATGGCTACACCTTC. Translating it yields CASSLADGGFHYGYTF.